These 3 T cell receptor beta chains share one sample of origin, sequenced in a study of CD8 T cells in Susac syndrome. Random hexamers were used to reverse transcribe an amount of roughly 0.45 to 1 ug RNA. Each CDR3 protein gets one entry after TCRdb re-called the immunoSEQ multiplex PCR reads with MiXCR. Altogether about 190,000 distinct CDR3 sequences are present, 90% to 96% being singletons, with the ten largest covering 0.098%. The sample consisted of CD4+ T cells from PBMCs. The receptor source for this set is a human donor with Susac syndrome.

This clonotype was counted once. The rearrangement uses TRBV25-1 and TRBJ1-1, with D unclear. V was trimmed by 4 bases and J by 7 bases, leaving 13 bases between them. The CDR3 loop spans 13 amino acids. Germline V lookup: CDR1 MGHDK, CDR2 SYGVNS. The CDR3: CASSGRGPLEAFF. CDR3 nucleotides: TGTGCCAGCAGTGGTCGTGGGCCACTTGAAGCTTTCTTT.

V and J are TRBV6-4 and TRBJ2-3, with no clear D. Germline V gene sequence: CDR1 MRHNA, CDR2 SNTAGT. Trimming took 6 bases from V and 2 from J, leaving 6 bases between them. The CDR3 is 12 residues long. The CDR3 coding sequence is TGTGCCAGCAGGGGAAACACAGATACGCAGTATTTT. Protein product: CASRGNTDTQYF.

This clonotype was counted a single time. CDR3 DNA: TGTGCCAGCAGTACCCAGGGACAGGGAGGCGAGCAGTACTTC. This codes for CASSTQGQGGEQYF. The rearrangement uses TRBV28 and TRBJ2-7; 9 nucleotides match TRBD1. Trimming cost V 5 bases and J 6 bases; bases outside gene matches: 8. CDR3 size: 14 residues. CDR1 is MDHEN and CDR2 is SYDVKM in the germline V gene.